This entry is about one T cell receptor (beta chain). As yet, its antigen is unknown. This sample is part of a study of T-cell memory formation after mild COVID-19. Study findings and constraints: Clones contracting across day 15 to 85 had a balanced CD4/CD8 profile; later expanding clones leaned CD4+.

Trimming cost V 6 bases and J 6 bases, with 18 bases left between them. The CDR3 is 14 amino acids. CDR1 and CDR2 (germline): DFQATT, SNEGSKA (reference sequence). MiXCR, applied by TCRdb to the 5' RACE reads, yields one record per CDR3 protein. The repertoire holds roughly 320,000 distinct CDR3 sequences, approximately 27% seen once, with approximately 12% in the top ten. The source is an adult woman who had mild COVID-19 (a few samples of this study predate the infection). Cell type and time point are not known. Sequencing used PBMCs or a T cell subset sorted from them (not recorded which). This rearrangement joins TRBV20-1 to TRBJ2-1; tentatively, D is TRBD1 or TRBD2 (6 bases each). CDR3 coding DNA: TGCAGTGCCAGGGGCGGGGCTTATATCAATGAGCAGTTCTTC. Translated, it gives CSARGGAYINEQFF.